The 15 T cell receptor beta chains below all came from one sample that was sequenced in a study of T cell repertoires in cytomegalovirus infection. MiXCR, run by TCRdb on the reads, gives a single entry per CDR3 protein. The table has about 890,000 distinct CDR3 sequences, about a third seen once; the top ten hold around an eighth. Their antigens remain unidentified. The sequences come from cultured CD8+ T cells from PBMCs, collected from culture after CMV antigen stimulation. The receptor set was obtained from a human donor in good health (CMV status not recorded). Some clones in this sample may be carry-over from other donors' samples.

This clonotype was seen repeatedly, ten times or more. This rearrangement joins TRBV12-3 or TRBV12-4 to TRBJ1-1; D is uncertain. Trimming took 1 base from V and 4 from J, leaving 7 bases between them. The CDR3 has 13 amino acids. CDR3 region: CASSLVISTEAFF. CDR3 nucleotide sequence: TGTGCCAGCAGTTTAGTGATTAGCACTGAAGCTTTCTTT.

The genes are TRBV4-2 and TRBJ2-3; D unclear. V was trimmed by 0 bases and J by 2 bases, leaving 6 bases between them. This CDR3 region has 14 residues. The germline CDR1 and CDR2 sequences are LGHNA and YNFKEQ. CDR3 residues: CASSQEAVTDTQYF. DNA for the CDR3: TGTGCCAGCAGCCAAGAAGCTGTCACAGATACGCAGTATTTT.

This chain connects TRBV4-1 to TRBJ2-2; D is unresolved. The CDR3 has 14 amino acids. Germline V gene sequence: CDR1 MGHRA, CDR2 YSYEKL. V lost 6 bases and J lost 1, with 9 bases in between. CDR3 loop: CASRAVENTGELFF. The CDR3 bases are TGCGCCAGCAGGGCAGTAGAGAACACCGGGGAGCTGTTTTTT.

V usage is TRBV6-1 and J usage is TRBJ1-3; no definite D call. V lost 2 bases, J lost 0 bases, and 11 bases lay in between. CDR1 is MNHNS, CDR2 SASEGT, per germline. The CDR3 is 16 amino acids. The CDR3 reads CASSETNSLSGNTIYF. The CDR3 DNA reads TGTGCCAGCAGTGAAACGAACAGCCTCTCTGGAAACACCATATATTTT.

This clonotype came up a few times. This chain uses TRBV27 with TRBJ2-1; 7 positions match TRBD2. The germline V gene has CDR1 MNHEY and CDR2 SMNVEV (reference sequence). Unmatched junction bases numbered 8, after V lost 11 bases and J lost 7 bases. The CDR3 has 12 amino acids. The CDR3 sequence: CAAWGGGNEQFF. The CDR3 DNA follows: TGTGCCGCCTGGGGGGGGGGTAATGAGCAGTTCTTC.

The chain combines TRBV29-1 with TRBJ2-1, with a weak D call TRBD2 (5 bases). This CDR3 spans 19 amino acids. CDR1 and CDR2 (germline): SQVTM, ANQGSEA. Trimming cost V 4 bases and J 6 bases, with 31 bases left between them. CDR3: CSVGPSTFSSFPAGNEQFF. CDR3 bases: TGCAGCGTTGGGCCCTCCACGTTTTCATCTTTTCCTGCGGGCAATGAGCAGTTCTTC.

This clonotype was observed a few times. The gene calls are TRBV5-1 and TRBJ2-3; D unclear. Between the trimmed V and J ends, which lost 3 bases and 4 bases, there was a span of 12 bases. Germline CDR1 is SGHRS and CDR2 is YFSETQ. CDR3 length: 14 amino acids. The chain's CDR3 is CASSSNPPSDTQYF. CDR3 sequence (DNA): TGCGCCAGCAGCTCAAACCCCCCGTCAGATACGCAGTATTTT.

This clonotype was observed at least ten times. The V call is TRBV19, the J call TRBJ2-5, with 9 bases lining up with TRBD1. The CDR3 totals 15 residues. V lost 4 bases to trimming and J lost 3 bases; unmatched junction nucleotides: 6. CDR1 and CDR2 (germline): LNHDA, SQIVND (reference sequence). The CDR3 region is CASSTSGQGEETQYF. In nucleotides, the CDR3 is TGTGCCAGTAGTACCTCGGGACAGGGAGAAGAGACCCAGTACTTC. The entire variable domain, with the rest obtained from reference TRBV19 and TRBJ2-5, is as follows: DGGITQSPKYLFRKEGQNVTLSCEQNLNHDAMYWYRQDPGQGLRLIYYSQIVNDFQKGDIAEGYSVSREKKESFPLTVTSAQKNPTAFYLCASSTSGQGEETQYFGPGTRLLVL.

This clonotype was counted a few times. The chain couples TRBV10-3 to TRBJ2-2, with 10 bases that match TRBD1. Losses at the gene ends were 6 bases for V and 6 bases for J; bases not matched to a gene: 4. Germline V CDR1 and CDR2: ENHRY, SYGVKD. CDR3 length equals 14 residues. CDR3 in DNA: TGTGCCATCAGGGCCGGGACAGGGGCCGGGGAGCTGTTTTTT. Its translation: CAIRAGTGAGELFF.

This chain uses TRBV6-1 with TRBJ1-6; D unresolved. The germline V gene has CDR1 MNHNS and CDR2 SASEGT. Between the trimmed V and J ends, which lost 0 bases and 6 bases, there was a span of 9 bases. The CDR3 is 15 residues long. The CDR3 DNA follows: TGTGCCAGCAGTGAAGCGTGGAGGAGTAATTCACCCCTCCACTTT. Amino acids: CASSEAWRSNSPLHF.

This clonotype occurred a few times. The CDR3 loop reads CASSFGVGLEVDEQFF. The CDR3 DNA reads TGTGCCAGCAGCTTTGGGGTGGGACTAGAGGTAGATGAGCAGTTCTTC. This chain joins TRBV7-2 and TRBJ2-1; TRBD2 agrees at 8 bases. CDR1 is SGHTA and CDR2 is FQGNSA in the germline V gene. This CDR3 is built from 16 residues. V lost 3 bases, J lost 8 bases, and 12 bases stayed unmatched.

This clonotype has a handful of counts. V gene TRBV27 combines with J gene TRBJ2-7, with TRBD2 matching 7 bases. The trim removed 6 bases at V and 3 bases at J, leaving 11 bases unmatched. CDR1 and CDR2 (germline): MNHEY, SMNVEV (reference sequence). This CDR3 spans 15 amino acids. Written as DNA, the CDR3 is TGTGCCAGCAGCCGCCCGGGGGGTCTCCTCTACGAGCAGTACTTC. Its protein is CASSRPGGLLYEQYF.

This clonotype was observed many times. The J gene is TRBJ2-3, the V gene TRBV6-1, with D unclear. The CDR3 runs 14 residues. Trimming took 0 bases from V and 6 from J, leaving 10 bases between them. Germline V gene sequence: CDR1 MNHNS, CDR2 SASEGT. CDR3 loop: CASSEADDRDTQYF. DNA of the CDR3: TGTGCCAGCAGTGAAGCTGACGATAGGGATACGCAGTATTTT.

V gene TRBV4-1 combines with J gene TRBJ2-7, with D unclear. Trimming left V 2 bases short and J 6 bases short, with 5 bases between. Looked up from germline, CDR1 is MGHRA and CDR2 is YSYEKL. The CDR3 has 11 amino acids. Written as DNA, the CDR3 is TGCGCCAGCAGCCAATATGTCGAGCAGTACTTC. It yields the protein CASSQYVEQYF.

The chain carries TRBV20-1 and TRBJ2-7; 8 positions agree with TRBD1. There are 12 residues in the CDR3. The V segment lost 6 bases and the J segment 2 bases; nucleotides outside the gene matches: 3. Germline values: CDR1 DFQATT, CDR2 SNEGSKA (reference sequence). The CDR3 region has the DNA TGCAGTGCCTGGGACAGGACCTACGAGCAGTACGTC. Translation gives CSAWDRTYEQYV.